These 20 T cell receptor beta chains were all obtained from the same sample, sequenced in a study of blood T cell repertoires in COVID-19. Clones were read by immunoSEQ multiplex PCR, and TCRdb kept only the in-frame ones, dropping some. The sample consists of approximately 170,000 clones, 65% to 80% of them appearing once. The source material was PBMCs or T cells enriched from blood (not recorded which). These receptors were obtained from a woman in her 70s in a cohort exposed to, infected with or recovered from COVID-19 (not recorded which).

The J gene is TRBJ2-7, the V gene TRBV6-2 or TRBV6-3; 10 positions agree with TRBD1. The CDR3 contains 16 residues. J was trimmed by 1 base and V by 6 bases; bases with no gene match: 9. CDR1 and CDR2 from the germline V gene are MNHEY and SVGEGT. The CDR3 is CASSITRDRGSYEQYF. The CDR3 DNA sequence: TGTGCCAGCAGCATTACCCGGGACAGGGGATCCTACGAGCAGTACTTC.

The V and J genes are TRBV2 and TRBJ2-7, with D maybe TRBD1 (5 bases). Trimming removed 6 bases from V and 2 bases from J, with 11 bases in between. Germline values: CDR1 SNHLY, CDR2 FYNNEI. The CDR3 sequence is 13 residues long. CDR3 bases: TGTGCCAGCAGGCAAGAAGGGGCCTACGAGCAGTACTTC. It yields the protein CASRQEGAYEQYF.

The V call is TRBV3-1 (or the pseudogene TRBV3-2), the J call TRBJ1-2; 8 positions agree with TRBD1. The CDR3 covers 15 residues. V was pared by 1 base and J by 5 bases, with 6 bases of the junction left unmatched. Germline V gene lookup returns CDR1 LGHDT and CDR2 YNNKEL (reference sequence). The CDR3 DNA reads as TGTGCCAGCAGCCAAGTCCCCGGACAGGGTTATGGCTACACCTTC. The encoded protein is CASSQVPGQGYGYTF.

The chain uses TRBV11-2 and TRBJ2-3, with D perhaps matching TRBD1 (7 bases). Per the germline V gene, CDR1 is SGHAT and CDR2 is FQNNGV. Deletions cut 3 bases from V and 2 bases from J, with 12 bases between. The length of the CDR3 is 15 residues. For the CDR3, the DNA is TGTGCCAGCAGCTTGTGGAGGGGGCTCACAGATACGCAGTATTTT. Translated, it gives CASSLWRGLTDTQYF. Full variable domain (rest looked up from reference TRBV11-2 and TRBJ2-3): EAGVAQSPRYKIIEKRQSVAFWCNPISGHATLYWYQQILGQGPKLLIQFQNNGVVDDSQLPKDRFSAERLKGVDSTLKIQPAKLEDSAVYLCASSLWRGLTDTQYFGPGTRLTVL.

The genes are TRBV7-9 and TRBJ1-2; TRBD1 matches 8 bases. The CDR3 length is 16 residues. J lost 6 bases, V lost 0 bases, and 9 bases had no gene match. The germline V gene has CDR1 SEHNR and CDR2 FQNEAQ (reference sequence). The CDR3 nucleotides read TGTGCCAGCAGCTTAGCGGGGGGGACAGGTTTACATGGCTACACCTTC. It encodes CASSLAGGTGLHGYTF.

In the case of this clone: Other DNA sequences in this specimen translate into the identical CDR3. V usage is TRBV11-2 and J usage is TRBJ2-1; TRBD2 is a possible D gene (6 bases). The CDR3 has 13 amino acids. Trimming shortened V by 1 base and J by 6 bases, and 7 bases separated the two germline ends. CDR1 SGHAT and CDR2 FQNNGV come from the germline V gene. CDR3 sequence (DNA): TGTGCCAGCAGCTTAGCGGGAGCCAATGAGCAGTTCTTC. Amino acids: CASSLAGANEQFF.

This clone was counted a few times. V usage is TRBV7-9 and J usage is TRBJ1-1; D possibly corresponds to TRBD1 (5 bases). The CDR3 extends over 16 amino acids. Trimming removed 10 bases at V and 1 base at J, with 22 bases between. CDR1 SEHNR and CDR2 FQNEAQ come from the germline V gene (reference sequence). CDR3 coding DNA: TGTGCCACCCTGGGGCATGTCTTCTCACCGAACACTGAAGCTTTCTTT. It codes for CATLGHVFSPNTEAFF.

The gene calls are TRBV6-5 and TRBJ1-2; 9 bases agree with TRBD1. The V gene end was trimmed by 5 bases and the J gene end by 6 bases; junction bases not matched to a gene: 4. Germline CDR1 and CDR2: MNHEY and SVGAGI. CDR3 size: 13 residues. The CDR3 loop is CASSPGTGNGYTF. As DNA, the CDR3 is TGTGCCAGCAGTCCAGGGACAGGGAATGGCTACACCTTC.

This chain joins TRBV2 and TRBJ1-1, with D uncertain. V dropped 7 bases and J dropped 0 bases, with 9 bases sitting between them. The length of the CDR3 is 13 residues. Germline V lookup: CDR1 SNHLY, CDR2 FYNNEI. The DNA of the CDR3 is TGTGCCAGCATCGAGGTTGTGAACACTGAAGCTTTCTTT. It specifies CASIEVVNTEAFF.

The gene calls are TRBV2 and TRBJ1-5; possibly TRBD1 for D (6 bases). The germline CDR1 and CDR2 sequences are SNHLY and FYNNEI. This CDR3 is built from 14 residues. DNA for the CDR3: TGTGCGACAGGCCTCGATAATAGCAATCAGCCCCAGCATTTT. This translates into CATGLDNSNQPQHF. Looking up the rest from reference TRBV2 and TRBJ1-5 gives the full variable domain: EPEVTQTPSHQVTQMGQEVILRCVPISNHLYFYWYRQILGQKVEFLVSFYNNEISEKSEIFDDQFSVERPDGSNFTLKIRSTKLEDSAMYFCATGLDNSNQPQHFGDGTRLSIL.

The V call is TRBV30, the J call TRBJ1-5, with 9 bases identical to TRBD1. This CDR3 has 18 amino acids. Germline trimming cut 0 bases from V and 0 bases from J; bases unmatched to any gene: 9. Germline CDR1 is GTSNPN and CDR2 is SVGIG (reference sequence). CDR3 protein: CAWSVRRDRVYSNQPQHF. CDR3 nucleotide sequence: TGTGCCTGGAGTGTACGGAGGGACAGGGTGTATAGCAATCAGCCCCAGCATTTT.

CDR3 DNA: TGTGCCAGCAGTCCCTATACCTGGGAGCAGTACTTC. The encoded protein is CASSPYTWEQYF. The chain combines TRBV28 with TRBJ2-7; D call uncertain. This CDR3 has 12 amino acids. The V and J ends lost 5 bases and 7 bases respectively, with 12 bases between them. The germline CDR1 and CDR2 sequences are MDHEN and SYDVKM.

The chain has TRBV18 and TRBJ2-4, with 11 bases aligning to TRBD2. The ends lost 4 bases at V and 5 bases at J; junction bases unmatched: 7. This CDR3 is 16 amino acids long. Germline V gene lookup returns CDR1 KGHSH and CDR2 LQKENI. CDR3 coding DNA: TGTGCCAGCTCACGATATAGCGGGAGGGCCCAAAACATTCAGTACTTC. Translated, it gives CASSRYSGRAQNIQYF.

The chain is built from TRBV27 and TRBJ1-6; D is perhaps TRBD1 (6 bases). Germline CDR1 reads MNHEY; CDR2 reads SMNVEV (reference sequence). Trimming removed 1 base from V and 7 bases from J, with 17 bases in between. CDR3 length: 17 residues. The CDR3 reads CASSLWGGRGQNSPLHF. The CDR3 nucleotides are TGTGCCAGCAGTTTATGGGGGGGGCGGGGGCAAAATTCACCCCTCCACTTT.

J is TRBJ2-3 and V is TRBV3-1 (or the pseudogene TRBV3-2), with 7 positions matching TRBD1. J was trimmed by 7 bases and V by 6 bases; bases with no gene match: 10. This CDR3 is 14 amino acids long. CDR1 LGHDT and CDR2 YNNKEL come from the germline V gene (reference sequence). CDR3 in amino acids: CASSWTGQGHTQYF. CDR3 nucleotides: TGTGCCAGCAGTTGGACAGGTCAGGGGCATACGCAGTATTTT.

This chain connects TRBV7-2 to TRBJ2-3; the D gene is possibly TRBD1 (5 bases). Trimming shortened V by 5 bases and J by 2 bases, and 11 bases separated the two germline ends. The CDR3 runs to 14 residues. The V gene's germline CDR1 is SGHTA and CDR2 FQGNSA. Here the CDR3 reads CASSSRALTDTQYF. The CDR3 region has the DNA TGTGCCAGCAGCAGCAGGGCCCTCACAGATACGCAGTATTTT.

The chain couples TRBV3-1 (or the pseudogene TRBV3-2) to TRBJ1-5, with D tentatively TRBD1 (5 bases). Germline loops: CDR1 LGHDT, CDR2 YNNKEL (reference sequence). V was trimmed by 2 bases and J by 5 bases, leaving 13 bases between them. The CDR3 consists of 15 residues. The CDR3 region has the DNA TGTGCCAGCAGCCAATCTGGGGGGGTCGATCAGCCCCAGCATTTT. As protein: CASSQSGGVDQPQHF.

The rearrangement links TRBV19 to TRBJ2-1; D may be TRBD2 (7 bases). The CDR3 is made up of 15 amino acids. V lost 3 bases, J lost 8 bases, and 17 bases lay in between. Germline-derived CDR1 and CDR2 are LNHDA and SQIVND (reference sequence). CDR3 in amino acids: CASSIGGGSVDEQFF. In DNA, the CDR3 is TGTGCCAGTAGTATTGGGGGCGGGAGTGTCGATGAGCAGTTCTTC. The entire variable domain, with the rest obtained from reference TRBV19 and TRBJ2-1, is as follows: DGGITQSPKYLFRKEGQNVTLSCEQNLNHDAMYWYRQDPGQGLRLIYYSQIVNDFQKGDIAEGYSVSREKKESFPLTVTSAQKNPTAFYLCASSIGGGSVDEQFFGPGTRLTVL.

This chain uses TRBV10-3 with TRBJ2-1, with D maybe TRBD1 (6 bases). The V gene lost 9 bases and the J gene lost 2 bases, with 11 bases spanning the gap. Germline V gives CDR1 ENHRY, CDR2 SYGVKD. This CDR3 has 13 amino acids. This CDR3 reads CAMAGDPYNEQFF. The CDR3, as DNA: TGTGCCATGGCAGGGGACCCCTACAATGAGCAGTTCTTC.

This rearrangement joins TRBV7-8 to TRBJ2-4; D might be TRBD2 (6 bases). Germline lookup yields CDR1 SGHVS and CDR2 FQNEAQ. V gave up 5 bases and J gave up 11 bases, with 10 bases separating them. The CDR3 loop spans 11 amino acids. The CDR3, as DNA: TGTGCCAGCAGCCCCCCGGGAGTTCAGTACTTC. Its translation: CASSPPGVQYF.